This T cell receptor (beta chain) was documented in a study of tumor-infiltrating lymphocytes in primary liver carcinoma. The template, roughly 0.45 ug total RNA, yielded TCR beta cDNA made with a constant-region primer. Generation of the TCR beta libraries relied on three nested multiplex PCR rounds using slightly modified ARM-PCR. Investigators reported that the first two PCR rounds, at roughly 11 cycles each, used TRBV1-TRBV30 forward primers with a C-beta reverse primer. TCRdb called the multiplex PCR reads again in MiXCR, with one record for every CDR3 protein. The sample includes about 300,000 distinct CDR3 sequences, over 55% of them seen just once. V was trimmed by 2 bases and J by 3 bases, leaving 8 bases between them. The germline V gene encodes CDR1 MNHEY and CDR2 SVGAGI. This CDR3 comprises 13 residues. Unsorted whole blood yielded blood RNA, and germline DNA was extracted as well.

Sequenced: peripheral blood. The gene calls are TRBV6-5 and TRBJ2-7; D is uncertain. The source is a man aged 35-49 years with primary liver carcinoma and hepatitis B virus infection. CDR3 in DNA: TGTGCCAGCAGTTACCCGAGAAGCTACGAGCAGTACTTC. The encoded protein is CASSYPRSYEQYF.